Listed below are T cell receptor beta chains from one sample, sequenced in a study of blood T cell repertoires in COVID-19. Clones were read by immunoSEQ multiplex PCR, and TCRdb kept only the in-frame ones, dropping some. The table lists fewer than 200,000 clones, 81% of them singletons. The sequencing sample was made of PBMCs or T cells enriched from blood (not recorded which). These receptors all come from a woman between 40 and 55 years old with acute COVID-19. CDR3s include the opening cysteine and the closing phenylalanine or tryptophan. A D gene is named only where the DNA matches it firmly. A clone size is listed for some rows: how often the clone was seen (once, few, many), or a class if it is expanded.

CATSRLVPGTGGRNEQFF	TGTGCCACCAGCAGACTTGTTCCCGGGACAGGGGGTAGGAATGAGCAGTTCTTC	TRBV15	TRBJ2-1	.	TRBD1
CASSSVPGLASEQYF	TGTGCCAGCAGCTCCGTACCGGGACTAGCGTCCGAGCAGTACTTC	TRBV13	TRBJ2-7	once	TRBD2
CASSSPQGGYTF	TGTGCCAGCAGTTCACCACAGGGTGGCTACACCTTC	TRBV12-3/TRBV12-4	TRBJ1-2	.	.
CASSPRWTGSYGYTF	TGTGCCAGCAGCCCGCGCTGGACAGGGTCATATGGCTACACCTTC	TRBV3-1/TRBV3-2	TRBJ1-2	.	TRBD1
CASSAGVWRDTQYF	TGTGCCAGTAGTGCGGGAGTTTGGAGAGATACGCAGTATTTT	TRBV19	TRBJ2-3	.	TRBD2
CASNSFPDSNYGYTF	TGTGCCAGCAACTCCTTCCCGGACAGCAACTATGGCTACACCTTC	TRBV9	TRBJ1-2	.	.
CSVEYSSLFDEQFF	TGCAGCGTTGAATACAGCTCTCTTTTCGATGAGCAGTTCTTC	TRBV29-1	TRBJ2-1	.	.
CSVEIVRESRPYEQYF	TGCAGCGTTGAGATTGTGCGGGAGAGCCGACCCTACGAGCAGTACTTC	TRBV29-1	TRBJ2-7	.	TRBD2
CASSFLQNQPQHF	TGTGCCAGCAGTTTCTTACAGAATCAGCCCCAGCATTTT	TRBV12-3/TRBV12-4	TRBJ1-5	.	.
CASSSLGLAVGDTQYF	TGTGCCAGTAGTTCCTTGGGACTAGCGGTTGGTGATACGCAGTATTTT	TRBV19	TRBJ2-3	.	TRBD2
CASSRSQTGGGEAFF	TGCGCCAGCAGCCGGAGCCAAACAGGGGGCGGTGAAGCTTTCTTT	TRBV10-1	TRBJ1-1	few	TRBD1
CASSQLKLETQYF	TGTGCCAGCAGCCAACTTAAGCTAGAGACCCAGTACTTC	TRBV3-1/TRBV3-2	TRBJ2-5	.	.
CASKRGGTDTQYF	TGTGCCAGTAAACGGGGGGGAACAGATACGCAGTATTTT	TRBV19	TRBJ2-3	.	TRBD2
CASSLVQGSGNTIYF	TGTGCCAGCAGCTTAGTGCAGGGATCTGGAAACACCATATATTTT	TRBV7-9	TRBJ1-3	few	.
CASSQDSQETQYF	TGTGCCAGTAGTCAGGACAGCCAAGAGACCCAGTACTTC	TRBV19	TRBJ2-5	.	.
CASRWGGTEAFF	TGTGCCAGCAGATGGGGGGGCACTGAAGCTTTCTTT	TRBV12-3/TRBV12-4	TRBJ1-1	.	.
CASRERMNTEAFF	TGTGCCAGCAGAGAGAGGATGAACACTGAAGCTTTCTTT	TRBV7-2	TRBJ1-1	few	.
CAISGEGRIAFF	TGTGCCATCAGTGGGGAGGGGAGGATAGCTTTCTTT	TRBV10-3	TRBJ1-1	once	.
CASSEAQAAPRGNTIYF	TGTGCCAGCAGTGAAGCTCAAGCGGCACCTCGCGGAAACACCATATATTTT	TRBV6-1	TRBJ1-3	.	.
CASSLQGGAYEQYF	TGTGCCAGCAGCCTCCAAGGAGGAGCCTACGAGCAGTACTTC	TRBV3-1/TRBV3-2	TRBJ2-7	.	.
CASSSGDTQYF	TGCGCCAGCAGCTCGGGGGATACGCAGTATTTT	TRBV5-1	TRBJ2-3	.	.
CASSLGLAGVDEQFF	TGTGCCAGCTCCCTGGGACTAGCGGGAGTAGATGAGCAGTTCTTC	TRBV18	TRBJ2-1	.	TRBD2
CASSQGFGQPQHF	TGTGCCAGCAGTCAGGGGTTTGGGCAGCCCCAGCATTTT	TRBV6-5	TRBJ1-5	.	.
CASSFGPTEAFF	TGCGCCAGCAGCTTTGGGCCCACTGAAGCTTTCTTT	TRBV5-1	TRBJ1-1	.	.
CASSLANRDDEKLFF	TGCGCCAGCAGCTTGGCCAACAGGGACGATGAAAAACTGTTTTTT	TRBV5-1	TRBJ1-4	.	.
CASSPGTENTEAFF	TGTGCCAGCAGTCCCGGGACAGAGAACACTGAAGCTTTCTTT	TRBV6-4	TRBJ1-1	.	TRBD1
CASKTLGGNEKLFF	TGTGCCAGCAAAACCCTCGGGGGTAATGAAAAACTGTTTTTT	TRBV2	TRBJ1-4	.	.
CASSLNNANTGELFF	TGTGCCAGCAGCTTGAACAATGCGAACACCGGGGAGCTGTTTTTT	TRBV5-6	TRBJ2-2	.	.
CASSRLAGGDTDTQYF	TGTGCCAGCAGTCGTCTAGCGGGAGGGGACACAGATACGCAGTATTTT	TRBV6-2/TRBV6-3	TRBJ2-3	.	TRBD2
CASSWDRDTEAFF	TGTGCCAGCAGTTGGGACAGGGACACTGAAGCTTTCTTT	TRBV12-3/TRBV12-4	TRBJ1-1	.	TRBD1
CASSYSDTAYEQYF	TGCGCCAGCAGTTACTCGGACACGGCCTACGAGCAGTACTTC	TRBV5-1	TRBJ2-7	.	.
CATSDQTSGSYNEQFF	TGTGCCACCAGTGATCAGACTAGCGGGAGCTACAATGAGCAGTTCTTC	TRBV24-1	TRBJ2-1	.	TRBD2
CASSAQTGGEAFF	TGTGCCAGCAGCGCCCAGACCGGGGGTGAAGCTTTCTTT	TRBV6-4	TRBJ1-1	once	.
CASSQDVASGRYNEQFF	TGCGCCAGCAGCCAAGATGTGGCTAGCGGGAGATACAATGAGCAGTTCTTC	TRBV4-1	TRBJ2-1	.	TRBD2
CASSQDERRDRTDTQYF	TGTGCCAGCAGCCAAGATGAACGGCGGGATCGCACAGATACGCAGTATTTT	TRBV4-2	TRBJ2-3	.	.
CASLSLRQYQETQYF	TGTGCCAGCCTCTCGTTGAGGCAGTACCAAGAGACCCAGTACTTC	TRBV6-5	TRBJ2-5	.	.
CASSRAGPSTDTQYF	TGTGCCAGCAGCCGAGCGGGGCCCAGCACAGATACGCAGTATTTT	TRBV7-8	TRBJ2-3	.	TRBD2
CASSPPGGAIQYF	TGTGCCAGCTCACCACCGGGGGGGGCCATTCAGTACTTC	TRBV18	TRBJ2-4	.	.
CASSSDRGRRAFF	TGTGCCAGCAGTTCAGACAGGGGGCGTAGAGCTTTCTTT	TRBV6-5	TRBJ1-1	.	TRBD1
CASRPPTGMNTEAFF	TGTGCCAGCAGACCGCCGACAGGAATGAACACTGAAGCTTTCTTT	TRBV7-9	TRBJ1-1	.	.
CASSVNRGTEAFF	TGTGCCAGCAGCGTTAACAGGGGTACTGAAGCTTTCTTT	TRBV9	TRBJ1-1	few	TRBD1
CASRQDSYGYTF	TGTGCCAGCAGACAGGACAGTTATGGCTACACCTTC	TRBV2	TRBJ1-2	.	.
CASSRTSGRVDTQYF	TGTGCCAGCAGCCGGACTAGCGGGAGGGTGGATACGCAGTATTTT	TRBV7-9	TRBJ2-3	.	TRBD2
CASSWGRGTGGPRNEQFF	TGCGCCAGCAGCTGGGGGCGGGGAACGGGAGGGCCTAGGAATGAGCAGTTCTTC	TRBV5-1	TRBJ2-1	once	TRBD2
CASSREGPPVQFF	TGCGCCAGCAGCCGGGAGGGCCCACCGGTGCAGTTCTTC	TRBV5-1	TRBJ2-1	.	TRBD2
CASSLGQPGTDTQYF	TGTGCCAGCAGCTTAGGACAGCCAGGCACAGATACGCAGTATTTT	TRBV11-3	TRBJ2-3	.	.
CASSRTSGAEGTDTQYF	TGCGCCAGCAGCCGGACTAGCGGGGCCGAGGGGACAGATACGCAGTATTTT	TRBV4-1	TRBJ2-3	.	TRBD2
CASSSGWEDGHEQYF	TGTGCCAGCAGTTCAGGCTGGGAGGACGGTCACGAGCAGTACTTC	TRBV27	TRBJ2-7	.	.
CASSFAEGETEAFF	TGCGCCAGCAGCTTTGCAGAGGGCGAAACTGAAGCTTTCTTT	TRBV5-1	TRBJ1-1	.	.
CATIQGGQGANGYTF	TGTGCCACCATCCAAGGCGGACAGGGAGCTAATGGCTACACCTTC	TRBV10-3	TRBJ1-2	.	TRBD1
CASSLALADEQYF	TGTGCCAGCAGCTTAGCGCTGGCCGACGAGCAGTACTTC	TRBV7-8	TRBJ2-7	.	.
CASSRTGTQTYNEQFF	TGTGCCAGCAGCCGCACAGGGACCCAAACCTACAATGAGCAGTTCTTC	TRBV11-3	TRBJ2-1	.	.
CASSQALTSGRNEQFF	TGTGCCAGCAGCCAAGCTTTGACTAGCGGGAGGAATGAGCAGTTCTTC	TRBV3-1/TRBV3-2	TRBJ2-1	.	TRBD2
CASSLEAALSTEAFF	TGTGCCAGCAGCTTAGAAGCGGCTCTAAGCACTGAAGCTTTCTTT	TRBV7-9	TRBJ1-1	.	.
CASSRSGATDTQYF	TGTGCCAGCAGTCGCAGCGGGGCGACAGATACGCAGTATTTT	TRBV27	TRBJ2-3	.	TRBD2
CSVEGSRQGPRGYTF	TGCAGCGTTGAGGGGTCCAGACAGGGGCCTCGCGGCTACACCTTC	TRBV29-1	TRBJ1-2	.	TRBD1
CASTPESGSVIQYF	TGTGCCAGCACCCCGGAGAGCGGGAGCGTCATTCAGTACTTC	TRBV9	TRBJ2-4	few	TRBD2
CASGLGTGEQYF	TGTGCTAGTGGTTTGGGGACGGGGGAGCAGTACTTC	TRBV12-5	TRBJ2-7	few	.
CASSYGGSAVTQYF	TGTGCCAGCAGTTACGGCGGGAGTGCCGTGACCCAGTACTTC	TRBV6-6	TRBJ2-5	many	TRBD2
CASSFPGLAGYNEQFF	TGTGCCAGCAGCTTTCCGGGACTAGCGGGATACAATGAGCAGTTCTTC	TRBV7-2	TRBJ2-1	.	TRBD2